This T cell receptor beta chain was sequenced during a study of T cell responses to AZD1222 COVID-19 vaccine. J was trimmed by 8 bases and V by 2 bases; bases with no gene match: 14. Germline V gene sequence: CDR1 WNHNN, CDR2 SYGVQD (reference sequence). This CDR3 spans 19 amino acids. With regard to this clone: Its antigen is unknown.

Sequenced by immunoSEQ multiplex PCR; TCRdb stores in-frame clones only, minus some. The data show around 150,000 clones, 94% seen once. Findings of the study overall: Only a handful of people who got AZD1222 tested seropositive at baseline. Spike-specific TCR breadth and depth rose after two AZD1222 doses.

The TCR comes from an adult in good health. This chain uses TRBV10-1 with TRBJ2-1, with 14 bases lining up with TRBD2. Sequencing used peripheral blood, obtained on day 0 of AZD1222 vaccination. This CDR3 reads CASSELRTSGGPLGDEQFF. As DNA, the CDR3 is TGCGCCAGCAGTGAGCTTAGGACTAGCGGGGGGCCTCTGGGCGATGAGCAGTTCTTC.